The rows below give T cell receptor beta chains drawn from one sample of a study of blood T cell repertoires in COVID-19. Profiled with immunoSEQ multiplex PCR; TCRdb holds only in-frame clones, not every one. The sample holds 300,000 to 350,000 clones, roughly 87% seen once. The sequenced sample consisted of peripheral blood. The receptors shown here come from a man aged 18-30 years with active or convalescent COVID-19. Both conserved end residues are part of each CDR3. The D gene is left open where the match is weak. Clone size, where shown, is once, few, many, or a class for clones that have expanded.

TRBJ1-2,12,TRBV28,-,-,TGTGCCAGCAGTTCCCAATCGGGGGGCTACACCTTC,CASSSQSGGYTF
TRBJ1-1,15,TRBV27,-,-,TGTGCCAGCAGTTTAAGGCCCAGGGCGAACACTGAAGCTTTCTTT,CASSLRPRANTEAFF
TRBJ2-1,13,TRBV6-4,-,-,TGTGCCAGCCACTTAGAGACCTACAATGAGCAGTTCTTC,CASHLETYNEQFF
TRBJ1-5,15,TRBV7-9,TRBD1,-,TGTGCCAGCAGCCCGACAGGGACCTCCAATCAGCCCCAGCATTTT,CASSPTGTSNQPQHF
TRBJ1-3,14,TRBV21-1,-,-,TGTGCCAGCAGCTTTGGGACAGGGTTAAACACCATATATTTT,CASSFGTGLNTIYF
TRBJ1-5,13,TRBV28,-,-,TGTGCCAGCATCTCGGGGGTCAGTCAGCCCCAGCATTTT,CASISGVSQPQHF
TRBJ2-2,15,TRBV10-3,-,-,TGTGCCATCAGTGAGGGGGGGACGAACACCGGGGAGCTGTTTTTT,CAISEGGTNTGELFF
TRBJ1-1,11,TRBV7-9,-,-,TGTGCCAGCACCCCCCATCAAGAGGCTTTCTTT,CASTPHQEAFF
TRBJ2-2,16,TRBV21-1,-,once,TGTGCCAGCAGGGACAGGGGGCGCAGGTTGTCCGGGGAGCTGTTTTTT,CASRDRGRRLSGELFF
TRBJ1-2,16,TRBV29-1,TRBD1,-,TGCAGCGTTCCTGGGGGACAGGGGGCATTAGAGTATGGCTACACCTTC,CSVPGGQGALEYGYTF
TRBJ1-2,14,TRBV19,TRBD1,-,TGTGCCAGTACCCGGGGACAGTATAACTATGGCTACACCTTC,CASTRGQYNYGYTF
TRBJ1-1,16,TRBV19,-,-,TGTGCCAGTAGTATAGCTATCGGGGGTGGAGACACTGAAGCTTTCTTT,CASSIAIGGGDTEAFF
TRBJ1-3,15,TRBV5-6,TRBD1,-,TGTGCCAGCAGCCGACAGGGTCTCTCTGGAAACACCATATATTTT,CASSRQGLSGNTIYF
TRBJ1-5,15,TRBV4-3,-,-,TGCGCCAGCAGCCATGAGCCTGGGGCTAATCAGCCCCAGCATTTT,CASSHEPGANQPQHF
TRBJ2-7,14,TRBV18,TRBD2,few,TGTGCCAGCTCACCACCGGGCAGGGAGGGCGAGCAGTACTTC,CASSPPGREGEQYF
TRBJ2-7,14,TRBV7-2,TRBD1,once,TGTGCCAGCAGTCCGGACAGGGGGAACTACGAGCAGTACTTC,CASSPDRGNYEQYF
TRBJ2-1,15,TRBV6-5,TRBD2,-,TGTGCCAGCAGAAATATGGCTAGCGGGGACAATGAGCAGTTCTTC,CASRNMASGDNEQFF
TRBJ2-1,14,TRBV11-3,TRBD1,-,TGTGCCAGCAGCTTAGTCGGGGACAGGGGTGAGCAGTTCTTC,CASSLVGDRGEQFF
TRBJ2-5,13,TRBV4-1,-,-,TGCGCCAGCAGCAAAGGTACTCAAGAGACCCAGTACTTC,CASSKGTQETQYF
TRBJ1-1,14,TRBV5-4,-,-,TGTGCCAGCAGCTATGAGTTGGTAAACACTGAAGCTTTCTTT,CASSYELVNTEAFF
TRBJ2-7,16,TRBV5-6,TRBD1,-,TGTGCCAGCAGCTTGTCCGGGACAGGGAATCTGTACGAGCAGTACTTC,CASSLSGTGNLYEQYF
TRBJ2-2,16,TRBV6-1,-,-,TGTGCCAGCAGAGAACTCGGGGGAATCGGCACCGGGGAGCTGTTTTTT,CASRELGGIGTGELFF
TRBJ2-7,17,TRBV11-2,-,-,TGTGCCAGCAGCTTATCTTCGTGGCGTACAGATACCTACGAGCAGTACTTC,CASSLSSWRTDTYEQYF
TRBJ1-1,16,TRBV21-1,-,-,TGTGCCAGCAGCAAGGGACGGACAGGACCGAACACTGAAGCTTTCTTT,CASSKGRTGPNTEAFF
TRBJ1-2,15,TRBV2,-,-,TGTGCCAGCAGTGAGCCCGGGTCTAGAATCTATGGCTACACCTTC,CASSEPGSRIYGYTF
TRBJ1-3,15,TRBV28,-,-,TGTGCCAGCAGTTTGTCCGGGACACTGGGAAACACCATATATTTT,CASSLSGTLGNTIYF
TRBJ1-1,16,TRBV28,-,-,TGTGCCAGCAGCCCCGGGAGATTGAGGCTGAACACTGAAGCTTTCTTT,CASSPGRLRLNTEAFF
TRBJ1-3,13,TRBV6-5,TRBD1,-,TGTGCCAGCAAACAGGGGGCTGGAAACACCATATATTTT,CASKQGAGNTIYF
TRBJ1-3,16,TRBV28,-,-,TGTGCCAGCAGTTTCCTACAGGGACCCTCTGGAAACACCATATATTTT,CASSFLQGPSGNTIYF
TRBJ1-1,13,TRBV24-1,-,-,TGTGCCACCAGTGAGGGGGCAGGAACTGAAGCTTTCTTT,CATSEGAGTEAFF
TRBJ1-1,16,TRBV21-1,-,-,TGTGCCAGCAGCATACGGACATCCGAGCGACGCACTGAAGCTTTCTTT,CASSIRTSERRTEAFF
TRBJ1-6,14,TRBV4-3,-,-,TGCGCCAGCAGCCAAGGAGACAATAATTCACCCCTCCACTTT,CASSQGDNNSPLHF
TRBJ1-1,14,TRBV18,-,-,TGTGCCAGCTCACCATCAACAGGGCACACTGAAGCTTTCTTT,CASSPSTGHTEAFF
TRBJ2-3,15,TRBV7-7,TRBD2,-,TGTGCCAGCAGCTTAGGTAGCGGGGGGGCCTCTACGCAGTATTTT,CASSLGSGGASTQYF
TRBJ2-2,13,TRBV5-1,TRBD1,-,TGCGCCAGCGGGACAGGGGGAACCGGGGAGCTGTTTTTT,CASGTGGTGELFF
TRBJ2-1,16,TRBV27,TRBD2,once,TGTGCCAGCAGTTTTTTAGCGGGAGGATCCTACAATGAGCAGTTCTTC,CASSFLAGGSYNEQFF
TRBJ1-2,15,TRBV11-2,TRBD1,once,TGTGCCAGCAGCTTACACAGGGGGCGGTTGGATGGCTACACCTTC,CASSLHRGRLDGYTF
TRBJ1-4,14,TRBV2,TRBD1,-,TGTGCCAGCAAAATAGGACAGGCATATGAAAAACTGTTTTTT,CASKIGQAYEKLFF
TRBJ1-3,14,TRBV7-9,-,-,TGTGCCAGCAGCTTAGTAGTAGCTGGAAACACCATATATTTT,CASSLVVAGNTIYF
TRBJ1-1,16,TRBV15,-,-,TGTGCCACCAGCACGAGCGGTAGCAGGCTGAACACTGAAGCTTTCTTT,CATSTSGSRLNTEAFF
TRBJ2-1,12,TRBV27,-,-,TGTGCCAGCAGTTTAGGGACAATGGCGCAGTTCTTC,CASSLGTMAQFF
TRBJ2-2,15,TRBV4-2,TRBD2,-,TGTGCCAGCAGCCAAGAGAAACTAGCGGGGAGGACGCTGTTTTTT,CASSQEKLAGRTLFF
TRBJ1-2,14,TRBV28,-,-,TGTGCCAGCACAACCAGGACTCACGTCTATGGCTACACCTTC,CASTTRTHVYGYTF
TRBJ1-2,13,TRBV11-2,-,-,TGTGCCAGCAGCGTTAGACAGAGCTATGGCTACACCTTC,CASSVRQSYGYTF
TRBJ2-1,15,TRBV9,TRBD1,-,TGTGCCAGCAGCCCACGAGACAGGGGGTCGGATGAGCAGTTCTTC,CASSPRDRGSDEQFF
TRBJ2-3,15,TRBV3-1/TRBV3-2,TRBD2,-,TGTGCCAGCAGCCCGACTAGCGGGAGTTCAAATACGCAGTATTTT,CASSPTSGSSNTQYF
TRBJ1-6,16,TRBV6-5,-,-,TGTGCCAGCAGTTACGTCGCGGGTTCCTATAATTCACCCCTCCACTTT,CASSYVAGSYNSPLHF
TRBJ2-2,18,TRBV7-2,TRBD2,once,TGTGCCAGCAGCCCCTACAGGCTAGCGGGGGGAGGGACCGGGGAGCTGTTTTTT,CASSPYRLAGGGTGELFF
TRBJ1-1,11,TRBV20-1,-,-,TGCAGTGCTAGTGCTGGACTTGAAGCTTTCTTT,CSASAGLEAFF